This T cell receptor (beta chain) was found in a study of regulatory T cells in long-lasting Graves disease. This CDR3 has 13 amino acids. Trimming removed 4 bases from V and 4 bases from J; junction bases left unmatched: 5. Germline CDR1 and CDR2: SQVTM and ANQGSEA. Study observations and caveats: Those with persistent disease had in common more public clonotypes (about 2,500) than new patients (roughly 930).

Arm-PCR with iRepertoire HTBI primers amplified the CDR3 regions for these TCR beta libraries. TCRdb re-called the multiplex PCR reads through MiXCR, storing one row per CDR3 protein. This sample has about 560,000 distinct CDR3 sequences; about 15% occur once, and the top ten carry more than 10%. This clonotype was observed many times. The antigen is undetermined. The time point: newly diagnosed GD, antithyroid drugs for less than 3 months. PBMC RNA served as the TCR library source. These data also featured in a second study, about T cells in Graves' hyperthyroidism and ophthalmopathy. That paper adds: Participants, patients aged 18 to 65, had newly diagnosed hyperthyroidism with a duration under 2 months.

This chain connects TRBV29-1 to TRBJ2-5, with 8 bases identical to TRBD2. Sequencing was performed on peripheral blood mononuclear cells (PBMCs), taken at new diagnosis, from a patient treated with antithyroid drugs. This clonotype was obtained from a man aged 18 to 35 with Graves disease. Here the CDR3 DNA reads TGCAGCGTTGCCAGCGGGGGTGGAGAGACCCAGTACTTC. Residues: CSVASGGGETQYF.